The clone carrying this T cell receptor beta chain came up a few times. Assay: immunoSEQ multiplex PCR; the TCRdb copy retains only in-frame clones and omits some. In the table there are about 140,000 clones, approximately 81% of which are singletons. Living in 24 US areas, the participants were between about 18 and 95 years of age. Allocation to cohorts depended on clinical history reported by the participants. These data come from a study of blood T cell repertoires in COVID-19. Study summary: COVID-19 samples collected from the United States, Italy and Spain covered acute and convalescent phases. Sources were T cells, B-cell-depleted T cells, or PBMCs; the material itself was cDNA or gDNA.

This CDR3 comprises 16 residues. Germline V gene sequence: CDR1 MDHEN, CDR2 SYDVKM. Trimming removed 10 bases from V and 8 bases from J, with 26 bases in between. This TCR derives from a man aged 35 to 55 with acute COVID-19. The sequencing input was PBMCs or T cells enriched from blood (not recorded which). The chain couples TRBV28 to TRBJ1-4, with a tentative D call TRBD1 (6 bases). In DNA, the CDR3 is TGTGCCACCAAGGGGACGGGGGGCTTCGGTGGGGAAAAACTGTTTTTT. Translating gives CATKGTGGFGGEKLFF.